This T cell receptor (beta chain) was sequenced during a study of T-cell reconstitution after alpha-beta-depleted transplantation in children. Using unique molecular identifiers, the investigators prepared the TCRbeta library. Via MiXCR, TCRdb re-called the PCR reads, giving one row per CDR3 protein. The sample has fewer than 400,000 distinct CDR3 sequences; roughly 22% are singletons. This clonotype was counted many times. The CDR3 sequence is 13 residues long. CDR1 is DFQATT and CDR2 is SNEGSKA in the germline V gene (reference sequence). This clonotype originated in a human donor who donated a stem cell graft to a child with acute myeloid leukemia. The sequencing here drew on PBMCs from the stem cell graft donor, taken from the stem cell graft. The chain uses TRBV20-1 and TRBJ2-1, with 10 positions matching TRBD2. The CDR3 protein is CSAQSGRAVEQFF. The DNA of the CDR3 is TGCAGCGCCCAGAGCGGGAGGGCCGTCGAGCAGTTCTTC.